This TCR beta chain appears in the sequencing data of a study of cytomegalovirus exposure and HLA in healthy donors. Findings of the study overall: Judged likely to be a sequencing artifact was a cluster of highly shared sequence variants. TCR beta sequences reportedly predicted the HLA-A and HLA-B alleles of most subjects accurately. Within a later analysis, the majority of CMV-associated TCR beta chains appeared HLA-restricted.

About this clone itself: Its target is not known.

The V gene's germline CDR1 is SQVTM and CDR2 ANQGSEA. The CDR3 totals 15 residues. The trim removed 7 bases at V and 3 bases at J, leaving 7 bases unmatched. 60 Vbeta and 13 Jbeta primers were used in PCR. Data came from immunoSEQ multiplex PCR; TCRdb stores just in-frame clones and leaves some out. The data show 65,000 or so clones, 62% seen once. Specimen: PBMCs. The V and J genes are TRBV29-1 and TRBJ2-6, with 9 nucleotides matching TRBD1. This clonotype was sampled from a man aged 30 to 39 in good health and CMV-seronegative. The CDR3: CSATKGQGGANVLTF. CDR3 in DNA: TGCAGCGCCACGAAGGGACAGGGTGGGGCCAACGTCCTGACTTTC.